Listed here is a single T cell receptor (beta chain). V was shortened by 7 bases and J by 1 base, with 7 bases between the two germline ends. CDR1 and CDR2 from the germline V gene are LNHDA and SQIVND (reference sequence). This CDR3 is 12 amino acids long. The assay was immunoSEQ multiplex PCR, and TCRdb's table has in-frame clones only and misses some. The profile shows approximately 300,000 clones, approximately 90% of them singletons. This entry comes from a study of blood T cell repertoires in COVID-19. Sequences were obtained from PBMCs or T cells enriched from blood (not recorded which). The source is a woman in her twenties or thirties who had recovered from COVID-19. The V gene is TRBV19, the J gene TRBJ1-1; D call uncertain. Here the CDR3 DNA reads TGTGCCAGTAAGTTCGGGAACACTGAAGCTTTCTTT. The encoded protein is CASKFGNTEAFF.